These T cell receptor beta chains were read from a single sample in a study of PD-L1 blockade in urothelial cancer. The method was immunoSEQ multiplex PCR; TCRdb's version includes in-frame clones alone and lacks a portion of them. The table shows about 38,000 clones, with approximately 90% occurring only once. The material sequenced was PBMCs, taken around atezolizumab (anti-PD-L1) treatment. These receptors came from a man aged 60 to 75 with urothelial cancer. Both conserved end residues are part of each CDR3. Each record gives: V gene, J gene, D gene, clone size, CDR3 protein, CDR3 DNA. The D gene is left open where the match is weak. Size is stated for part of the rows, as once, few or many counts, or as a class when the clone is expanded.

v_call: TRBV5-1
j_call: TRBJ2-7
d_call: TRBD1
clone_size: .
cdr3_aa: CASSFLTGQGNEQYF
cdr3_nt: TGCGCCAGCAGCTTCTTAACGGGACAGGGCAACGAGCAGTACTTC

v_call: TRBV7-8
j_call: TRBJ1-5
d_call: .
clone_size: .
cdr3_aa: CASSPRRPGVAVAQPQHF
cdr3_nt: TGTGCCAGCAGCCCCCGCAGGCCAGGGGTGGCTGTTGCTCAGCCCCAGCATTTT

v_call: TRBV10-1
j_call: TRBJ2-3
d_call: TRBD2
clone_size: .
cdr3_aa: CASSLAGVSDTQYF
cdr3_nt: TGCGCCAGCAGCCTAGCGGGAGTCTCAGATACGCAGTATTTT

v_call: TRBV2
j_call: TRBJ2-1
d_call: TRBD2
clone_size: .
cdr3_aa: CASSPEGASGVYNEQFF
cdr3_nt: TGTGCCAGCAGTCCCGAAGGAGCTAGCGGGGTATACAATGAGCAGTTCTTC

v_call: TRBV11-3
j_call: TRBJ2-7
d_call: TRBD2
clone_size: once
cdr3_aa: CASSSGLADLIYEQYF
cdr3_nt: TGTGCCAGCAGCTCGGGACTAGCGGACTTGATATACGAGCAGTACTTC

v_call: TRBV30
j_call: TRBJ2-7
d_call: .
clone_size: .
cdr3_aa: CAWTRTASSYEQYF
cdr3_nt: TGTGCCTGGACCCGGACAGCCAGCTCCTACGAGCAGTACTTC

v_call: TRBV28
j_call: TRBJ1-5
d_call: TRBD1
clone_size: .
cdr3_aa: CASSLSQGILNQPQHF
cdr3_nt: TGTGCCAGCAGTTTATCACAGGGGATTCTGAATCAGCCCCAGCATTTT

v_call: TRBV30
j_call: TRBJ1-1
d_call: TRBD1
clone_size: .
cdr3_aa: CACDRGNTEAFF
cdr3_nt: TGTGCCTGTGACAGGGGCAACACTGAAGCTTTCTTT

v_call: TRBV10-2
j_call: TRBJ2-1
d_call: TRBD2
clone_size: once
cdr3_aa: CASSEGETSGPRNEQFF
cdr3_nt: TGCGCCAGCAGTGAAGGGGAGACTAGCGGTCCAAGGAATGAGCAGTTCTTC

v_call: TRBV2
j_call: TRBJ2-7
d_call: .
clone_size: once
cdr3_aa: CASNSLAGEQYF
cdr3_nt: TGTGCCAGCAATTCTTTGGCGGGAGAGCAGTACTTC